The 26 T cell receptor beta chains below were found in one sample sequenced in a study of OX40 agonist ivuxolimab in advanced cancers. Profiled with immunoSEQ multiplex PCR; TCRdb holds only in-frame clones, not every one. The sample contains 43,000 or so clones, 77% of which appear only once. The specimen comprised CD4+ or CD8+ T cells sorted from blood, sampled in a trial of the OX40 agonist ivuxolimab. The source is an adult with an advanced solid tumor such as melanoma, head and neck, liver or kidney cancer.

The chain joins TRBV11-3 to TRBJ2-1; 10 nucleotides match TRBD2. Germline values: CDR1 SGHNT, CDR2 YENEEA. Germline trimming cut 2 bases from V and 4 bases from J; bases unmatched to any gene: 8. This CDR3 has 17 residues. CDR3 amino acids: CASSLRSSGRFYNEQFF. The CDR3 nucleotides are TGTGCCAGCAGCTTACGTTCTAGCGGGAGATTTTACAATGAGCAGTTCTTC.

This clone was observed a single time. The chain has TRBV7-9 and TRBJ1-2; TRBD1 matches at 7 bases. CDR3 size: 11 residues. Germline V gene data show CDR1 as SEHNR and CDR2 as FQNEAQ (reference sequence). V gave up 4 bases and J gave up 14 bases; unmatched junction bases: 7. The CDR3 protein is CASSSQTGWTF. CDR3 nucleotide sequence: TGTGCCAGCAGCTCCCAGACAGGGTGGACCTTC.

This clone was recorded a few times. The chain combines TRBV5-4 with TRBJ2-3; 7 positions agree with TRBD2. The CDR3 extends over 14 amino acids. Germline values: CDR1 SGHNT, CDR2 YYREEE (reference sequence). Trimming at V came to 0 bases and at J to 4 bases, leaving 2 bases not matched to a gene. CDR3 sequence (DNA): TGTGCCAGCAGCTTGGGTACTAGCGCAGATACGCAGTATTTT. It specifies CASSLGTSADTQYF.

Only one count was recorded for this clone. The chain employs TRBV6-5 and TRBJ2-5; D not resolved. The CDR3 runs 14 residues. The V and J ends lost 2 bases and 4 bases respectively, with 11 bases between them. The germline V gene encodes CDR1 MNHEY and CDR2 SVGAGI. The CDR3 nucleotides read TGTGCCAGCAGTTACGCCACAGTAAGAGAGACCCAGTACTTC. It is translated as CASSYATVRETQYF.

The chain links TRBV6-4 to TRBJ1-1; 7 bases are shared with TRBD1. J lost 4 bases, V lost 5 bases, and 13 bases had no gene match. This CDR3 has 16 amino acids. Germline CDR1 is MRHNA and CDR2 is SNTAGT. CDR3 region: CASSPNPGQLLTEAFF. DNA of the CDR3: TGTGCCAGCAGTCCCAACCCGGGACAGCTTCTCACTGAAGCTTTCTTT.

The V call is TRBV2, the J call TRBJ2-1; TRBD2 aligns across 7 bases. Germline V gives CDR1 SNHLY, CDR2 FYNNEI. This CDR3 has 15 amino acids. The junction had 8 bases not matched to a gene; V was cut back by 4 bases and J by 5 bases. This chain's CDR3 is CASSGTGTNNNEQFF. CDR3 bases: TGTGCCAGCAGTGGCACCGGGACTAACAACAATGAGCAGTTCTTC.

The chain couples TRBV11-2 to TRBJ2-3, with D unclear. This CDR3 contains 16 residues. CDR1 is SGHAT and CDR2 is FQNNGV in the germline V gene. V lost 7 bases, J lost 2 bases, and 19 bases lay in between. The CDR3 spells CASKSGVWAVTDTQYF. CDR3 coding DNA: TGTGCCAGCAAGTCCGGCGTTTGGGCAGTCACAGATACGCAGTATTTT. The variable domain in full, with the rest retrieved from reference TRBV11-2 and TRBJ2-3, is EAGVAQSPRYKIIEKRQSVAFWCNPISGHATLYWYQQILGQGPKLLIQFQNNGVVDDSQLPKDRFSAERLKGVDSTLKIQPAKLEDSAVYLCASKSGVWAVTDTQYFGPGTRLTVL.

CDR3 bases: TGTGCCAGCAGCTTGGGCGTCGGTGGCTACACCTTC. This codes for CASSLGVGGYTF. The chain uses TRBV5-4 and TRBJ1-2; unclear D gene. The CDR3 is 12 amino acids. Germline V lookup: CDR1 SGHNT, CDR2 YYREEE (reference sequence). Trimming stripped 0 bases from V and 7 bases from J, with 7 bases between.

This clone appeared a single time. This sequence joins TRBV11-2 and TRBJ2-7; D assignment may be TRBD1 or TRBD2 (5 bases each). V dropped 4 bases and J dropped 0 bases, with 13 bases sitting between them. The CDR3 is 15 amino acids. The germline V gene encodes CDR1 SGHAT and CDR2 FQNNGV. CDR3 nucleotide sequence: TGTGCCAGCAGCTCCGAGAGGGACCTCTCCTACGAGCAGTACTTC. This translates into CASSSERDLSYEQYF.

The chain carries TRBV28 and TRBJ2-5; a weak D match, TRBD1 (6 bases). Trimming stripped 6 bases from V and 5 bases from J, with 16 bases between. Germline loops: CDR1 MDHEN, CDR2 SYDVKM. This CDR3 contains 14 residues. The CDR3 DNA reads TGTGCCAGCAGCCGGGACACATTGTGGGAGACCCAGTACTTC. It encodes CASSRDTLWETQYF.

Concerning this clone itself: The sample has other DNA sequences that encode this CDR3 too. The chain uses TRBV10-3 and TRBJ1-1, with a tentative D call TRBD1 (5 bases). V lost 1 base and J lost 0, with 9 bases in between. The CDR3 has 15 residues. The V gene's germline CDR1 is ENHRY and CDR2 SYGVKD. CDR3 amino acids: CAISEFQGLNTEAFF. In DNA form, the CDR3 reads TGTGCCATCAGTGAGTTTCAGGGACTGAACACTGAAGCTTTCTTT.

DNA for the CDR3: TGTGCCAGCAAACAGTCGGGGAGCAATCAGCCCCAGCATTTT. It yields the protein CASKQSGSNQPQHF. The V call is TRBV28, the J call TRBJ1-5; no definite D call. CDR3 length: 14 amino acids. Germline values: CDR1 MDHEN, CDR2 SYDVKM. V shed 7 bases and J shed 1 base, with 11 bases lying between them.

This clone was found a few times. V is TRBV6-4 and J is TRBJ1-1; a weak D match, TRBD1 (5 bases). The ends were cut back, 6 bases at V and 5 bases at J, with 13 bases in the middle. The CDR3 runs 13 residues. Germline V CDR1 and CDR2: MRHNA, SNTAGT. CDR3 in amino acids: CASSEVEGTEAFF. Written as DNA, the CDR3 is TGTGCCAGCAGCGAGGTCGAGGGGACTGAAGCTTTCTTT.

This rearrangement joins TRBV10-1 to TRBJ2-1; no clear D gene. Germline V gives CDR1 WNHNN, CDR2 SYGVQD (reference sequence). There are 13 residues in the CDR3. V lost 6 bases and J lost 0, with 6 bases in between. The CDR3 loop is CASSRDSYNEQFF. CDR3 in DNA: TGCGCCAGCAGCCGAGACTCCTACAATGAGCAGTTCTTC.

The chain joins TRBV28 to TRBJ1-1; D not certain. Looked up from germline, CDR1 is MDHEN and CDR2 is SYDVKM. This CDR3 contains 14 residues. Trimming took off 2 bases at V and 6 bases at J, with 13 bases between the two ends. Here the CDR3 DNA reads TGTGCCAGCAGTTTAAAGGGTCTTTTGGCTGAAGCTTTCTTT. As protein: CASSLKGLLAEAFF. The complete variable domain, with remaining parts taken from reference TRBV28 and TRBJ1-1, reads DVKVTQSSRYLVKRTGEKVFLECVQDMDHENMFWYRQDPGLGLRLIYFSYDVKMKEKGDIPEGYSVSREKKERFSLILESASTNQTSMYLCASSLKGLLAEAFFGQGTRLTVV.

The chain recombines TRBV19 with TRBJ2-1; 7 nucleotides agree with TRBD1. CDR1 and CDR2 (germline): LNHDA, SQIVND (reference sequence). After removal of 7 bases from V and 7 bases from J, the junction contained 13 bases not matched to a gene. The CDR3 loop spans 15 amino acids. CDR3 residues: CASIPHRDSLNEQFF. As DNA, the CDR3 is TGTGCCAGTATCCCACATCGGGACAGTCTGAATGAGCAGTTCTTC.

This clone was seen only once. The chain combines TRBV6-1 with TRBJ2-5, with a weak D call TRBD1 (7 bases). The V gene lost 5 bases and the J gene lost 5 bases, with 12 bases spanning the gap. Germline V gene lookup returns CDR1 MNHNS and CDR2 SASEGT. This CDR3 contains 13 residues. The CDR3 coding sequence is TGTGCCAGCAGTTCCCCAGGGGGGGAGACCCAGTACTTC. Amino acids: CASSSPGGETQYF.

Here the CDR3 DNA reads TGTGCCAGCAGCTTGGGGGGGCCGCGACTCTACGAGCAGTACTTC. Translation gives CASSLGGPRLYEQYF. The V call is TRBV5-5, the J call TRBJ2-7, with a possible D match to TRBD1 (6 bases). Trimming shortened V by 0 bases and J by 3 bases, and 13 bases separated the two germline ends. Germline values: CDR1 SGHKS, CDR2 YYEKEE (reference sequence). The CDR3 loop spans 15 amino acids.

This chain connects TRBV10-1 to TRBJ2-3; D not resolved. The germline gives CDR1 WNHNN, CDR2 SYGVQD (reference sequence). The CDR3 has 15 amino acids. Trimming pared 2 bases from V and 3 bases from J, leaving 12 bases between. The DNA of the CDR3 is TGCGCCAGCAGTGAGAATAGGGATCTTACAGATACGCAGTATTTT. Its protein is CASSENRDLTDTQYF.

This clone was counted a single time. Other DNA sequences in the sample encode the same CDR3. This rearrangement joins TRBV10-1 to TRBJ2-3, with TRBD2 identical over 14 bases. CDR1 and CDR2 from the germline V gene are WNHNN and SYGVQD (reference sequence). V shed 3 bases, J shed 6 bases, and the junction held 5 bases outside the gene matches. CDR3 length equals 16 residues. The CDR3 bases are TGCGCCAGCAGTGACTTGACTAGCGGGAGGGCGGATACGCAGTATTTT. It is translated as CASSDLTSGRADTQYF.

As DNA, the CDR3 is TGTGCCAGCAGCTCCGGACTAGTAGATACGCAGTATTTT. Its protein is CASSSGLVDTQYF. This chain links TRBV5-4 with TRBJ2-3; 7 nucleotides match TRBD2. There are 13 residues in the CDR3. The ends lost 3 bases at V and 5 bases at J; junction bases unmatched: 3. In germline, CDR1 is SGHNT, CDR2 YYREEE (reference sequence).

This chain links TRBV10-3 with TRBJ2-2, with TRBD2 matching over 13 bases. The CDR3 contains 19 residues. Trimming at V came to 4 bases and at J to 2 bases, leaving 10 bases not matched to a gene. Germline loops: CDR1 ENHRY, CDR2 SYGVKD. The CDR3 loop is CAISGGPGTSGVNTGELFF. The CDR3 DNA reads TGTGCCATCAGTGGAGGTCCCGGGACTAGCGGGGTTAACACCGGGGAGCTGTTTTTT.

CDR3 nucleotide sequence: TGTGCCAGCTCACCACAGGCGAACACCGGGGAGCTGTTTTTT. This translates into CASSPQANTGELFF. The rearrangement uses TRBV18 and TRBJ2-2; D is ambiguous. Germline loops: CDR1 KGHSH, CDR2 LQKENI. The CDR3 contains 14 residues. Trimming took off 1 base at V and 0 bases at J, with 3 bases between the two ends.

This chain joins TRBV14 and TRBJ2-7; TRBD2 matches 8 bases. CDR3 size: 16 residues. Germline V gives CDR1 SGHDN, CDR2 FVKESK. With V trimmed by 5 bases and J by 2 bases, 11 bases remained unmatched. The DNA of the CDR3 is TGTGCCAGCAGCGGCCGTCTAGCGGGCGACCCCTACGAGCAGTACTTC. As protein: CASSGRLAGDPYEQYF.

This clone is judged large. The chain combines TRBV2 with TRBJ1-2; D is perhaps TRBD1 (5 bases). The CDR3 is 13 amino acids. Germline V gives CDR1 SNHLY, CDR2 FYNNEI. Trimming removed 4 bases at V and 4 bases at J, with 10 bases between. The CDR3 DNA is TGTGCCAGCAGTGGAACAGGATTCTATGGCTACACCTTC. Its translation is CASSGTGFYGYTF. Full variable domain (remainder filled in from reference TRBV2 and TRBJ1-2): EPEVTQTPSHQVTQMGQEVILRCVPISNHLYFYWYRQILGQKVEFLVSFYNNEISEKSEIFDDQFSVERPDGSNFTLKIRSTKLEDSAMYFCASSGTGFYGYTFGSGTRLTVV.

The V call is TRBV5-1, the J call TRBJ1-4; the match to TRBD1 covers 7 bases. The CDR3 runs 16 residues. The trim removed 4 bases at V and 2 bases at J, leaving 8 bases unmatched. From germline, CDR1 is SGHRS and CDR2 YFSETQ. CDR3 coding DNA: TGCGCCAGCAGCCTACAGGGGCTGCAGACTAATGAAAAACTGTTTTTT. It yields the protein CASSLQGLQTNEKLFF.